The rows below give T cell receptor beta chains drawn from one sample of a study of blood T cells in healthy people across ages. TCRdb reanalysed the 5' RACE reads using MiXCR and keeps one entry per CDR3 protein. The profile covers 800,000 or so distinct CDR3 sequences, with roughly 25% appearing a single time and more than 3% taken by the ten largest. The data also belong to a second study, concerning T cells of mothers and their children.

Sequencing was carried out using blood. The receptors were sampled from a boy aged 10-17 years in good health. Both conserved end residues are part of each CDR3. A D gene is named only where the DNA matches it firmly. Clone size is stated in some rows and not others, as once, few, many or a class when expanded.

V gene	J gene	clone size	D gene	CDR3 protein	CDR3 DNA
TRBV20-1	TRBJ1-2	few	-	CSARAGTHGYTF	TGCAGTGCTAGAGCAGGAACACATGGCTACACCTTC
TRBV5-1	TRBJ1-1	few	-	CASSWGNPGAEEAFF	TGCGCCAGCAGCTGGGGGAACCCGGGGGCTGAAGAAGCTTTCTTT
TRBV28	TRBJ2-7	few	TRBD1	CASRVGTGAFYEQYF	TGTGCCAGCCGAGTCGGGACAGGGGCATTCTACGAGCAGTACTTC
TRBV5-1	TRBJ1-6	-	-	CASSDRSNSPLHF	TGCGCCAGCAGCGACAGATCTAATTCACCCCTCCACTTT
TRBV4-1	TRBJ2-5	once	-	CASSQESIETQYF	TGCGCCAGCAGCCAAGAATCCATCGAGACCCAGTACTTC
TRBV7-9	TRBJ1-1	-	-	CASSQDRGAFF	TGTGCCAGCAGCCAGGACCGGGGAGCTTTCTTT
TRBV14	TRBJ2-3	few	-	CASSQDLGHLTDTQYF	TGTGCCAGCAGCCAAGATTTGGGACACCTCACAGATACGCAGTATTTT
TRBV27	TRBJ2-2	-	TRBD1	CASSFQGVATGELFF	TGTGCCAGCAGTTTTCAGGGGGTGGCCACCGGGGAGCTGTTTTTT
TRBV18	TRBJ2-7	-	TRBD2	CASSPISAGDYEQYF	TGTGCCAGCTCACCAATCTCGGCGGGGGACTACGAGCAGTACTTC
TRBV28	TRBJ2-5	-	-	CASSPRPQETQYF	TGTGCCAGCAGCCCCCGGCCCCAAGAGACCCAGTACTTC
TRBV6-2/TRBV6-3	TRBJ2-1	few	TRBD2	CASSYSTSGMSGGHNEQFF	TGTGCCAGCAGTTACTCGACTAGCGGGATGTCGGGGGGGCACAATGAGCAGTTCTTC
TRBV4-3	TRBJ1-4	once	-	CASSSTATNQKLFF	TGCGCCAGCAGCTCAACCGCAACTAATCAAAAACTGTTTTTT
TRBV19	TRBJ2-5	-	-	CASTSGVRGPFF	TGTGCCAGTACCTCTGGGGTCCGAGGTCCGTTCTTC
TRBV3-1	TRBJ2-1	few	TRBD2	CASSQLQTSGGNEQFF	TGTGCCAGCAGCCAACTCCAGACTAGCGGGGGGAATGAGCAGTTCTTC
TRBV7-6	TRBJ1-4	many	-	CASSLGGNEKLFF	TGTGCCAGCAGCTTAGGGGGGAATGAAAAACTGTTTTTT
TRBV5-1	TRBJ1-2	-	-	CASSSQPGSGYGYTF	TGCGCCAGCAGCTCGCAACCAGGGTCCGGCTATGGCTACACCTTC
TRBV12-3/TRBV12-4	TRBJ2-5	-	-	CASAGTLKETQYF	TGTGCCAGCGCAGGGACTCTGAAAGAGACCCAGTACTTC
TRBV21-1	TRBJ2-3	few	-	CASYHRPRDRWGSTRSTQYF	TGTGCCAGCTACCACCGACCCCGGGACAGGTGGGGATCCACACGGTCGACGCAGTATTTT
TRBV7-2	TRBJ1-3	-	TRBD1	CASSLTGDSGNTIYF	TGTGCCAGCAGCTTAACAGGGGACTCTGGAAACACCATATATTTT
TRBV5-1	TRBJ1-5	-	-	CASSLRGDTNQPQHF	TGCGCCAGCAGCTTACGGGGGGATACCAATCAGCCCCAGCATTTT
TRBV5-1	TRBJ2-1	few	-	CASSLDGDSYNEQFF	TGCGCCAGCAGCTTGGACGGGGACTCCTACAATGAGCAGTTCTTC
TRBV7-9	TRBJ2-3	few	-	CASSPQLQVGGADTQYF	TGTGCCAGCAGCCCCCAGCTACAGGTCGGAGGGGCAGATACGCAGTACTTT
TRBV14	TRBJ1-1	few	-	CASSQRINTEAFF	TGTGCCAGCAGCCAACGGATAAACACTGAAGCTTTCTTT
TRBV6-2/TRBV6-3	TRBJ2-7	once	-	CASSYSPTSTYEQYF	TGTGCCAGCAGTTACTCTCCGACTAGTACCTACGAGCAGTACTTC
TRBV29-1	TRBJ2-7	few	-	CSVEEDSSYEQYF	TGCAGCGTTGAAGAGGACAGCTCCTACGAGCAGTACTTC
TRBV20-1	TRBJ2-7	-	TRBD1	CSASWDRGSYEQYF	TGCAGTGCTAGTTGGGACAGGGGATCCTACGAGCAGTACTTC
TRBV12-3/TRBV12-4	TRBJ2-5	few	TRBD1	CASSTGTGGRETQYF	TGTGCCAGCAGTACCGGGACAGGGGGTCGAGAGACCCAGTACTTC
TRBV4-3	TRBJ2-5	-	TRBD2	CASSSGRAPQETQYF	TGCGCCAGCAGCAGCGGGAGGGCCCCCCAAGAGACCCAGTACTTC
TRBV29-1	TRBJ2-2	few	-	CSGRDSGHTGELFF	TGCAGCGGCCGCGACAGCGGGCACACCGGGGAGCTGTTTTTT
TRBV20-1	TRBJ2-7	-	-	CSASAGLYEQYF	TGCAGTGCTAGCGCTGGGCTTTACGAGCAGTACTTC
TRBV28	TRBJ2-7	-	-	CAGSSELNYEQYF	TGTGCCGGATCTAGCGAACTTAACTACGAGCAGTACTTC
TRBV11-2	TRBJ2-5	few	-	CASSSAAHQQETQYF	TGTGCCAGCAGCTCTGCCGCCCACCAACAAGAGACCCAGTACTTC
TRBV20-1	TRBJ1-5	-	-	CSARDGNQPQHF	TGCAGTGCTAGAGACGGCAATCAGCCCCAGCATTTT
TRBV11-1	TRBJ2-1	-	-	CASSFDGDEGYEQFF	TGTGCCAGCAGTTTCGATGGGGACGAGGGCTATGAGCAGTTCTTC
TRBV3-1	TRBJ2-5	few	-	CASSQNRGETQYF	TGTGCCAGCAGCCAGAACAGAGGAGAGACCCAGTACTTC
TRBV6-6	TRBJ1-2	-	TRBD1	CASSYPGQDYGYTF	TGTGCCAGCAGTTACCCTGGACAGGACTATGGCTACACCTTC
TRBV28	TRBJ2-5	-	TRBD1	CASSRQGATRGRETQYF	TGTGCCAGCAGTCGGCAGGGGGCGACGAGGGGACGAGAGACCCAGTACTTC
TRBV10-3	TRBJ2-5	-	-	CAISRTDQETQYF	TGTGCCATCAGTAGGACAGATCAAGAGACCCAGTACTTC
TRBV20-1	TRBJ2-7	few	TRBD1	CSAFGQGEYEQYF	TGCAGTGCCTTCGGGCAGGGGGAATACGAGCAGTACTTC
TRBV12-3/TRBV12-4	TRBJ2-5	-	-	CASGTSLGWETQYF	TGTGCCAGCGGGACGTCTTTAGGGTGGGAGACCCAGTACTTC
TRBV20-1	TRBJ1-5	few	-	CSAGDSPNQPQHF	TGCAGTGCCGGCGACAGTCCCAATCAGCCCCAGCATTTT
TRBV7-8	TRBJ2-1	few	-	CASSLILSGRNEQFF	TGTGCCAGCAGCTTAATTTTGTCAGGGAGGAATGAGCAGTTCTTC
TRBV11-1	TRBJ2-7	few	TRBD1	CASSSYRDRVHEQYF	TGTGCCAGCAGCTCGTACCGGGACAGGGTACACGAGCAGTACTTC
TRBV20-1	TRBJ2-3	few	TRBD2	CSARALAGHTDTQYF	TGCAGTGCTAGAGCGCTAGCGGGTCATACAGATACGCAGTATTTT
TRBV7-3	TRBJ2-7	few	-	CASSPTGTTDEQYF	TGTGCCAGCAGCCCCACCGGGACAACCGACGAGCAGTACTTC